Sequencing of this T cell receptor beta chain was carried out in a study of post-analysis software for immune sequencing data. Study-wide results and caveats: Elevated frequency relative to controls characterized roughly five TRBV segments in patients, TRBV5-6, TRBV5-1 and TRBV20-1 among them.

Unique-molecular-identifier-tagged TCR beta cDNA libraries were used. TCRdb reanalysed the PCR reads using MiXCR and keeps one entry per CDR3 protein. The top ten hold around 8% of the sample, which has around 400,000 distinct CDR3 sequences, approximately 37% seen once. The V and J ends lost 0 bases and 1 base respectively, with 9 bases between them. Germline CDR1 and CDR2: KGHSH and LQKENI. This CDR3 comprises 15 residues. Concerning this clonotype itself: Its antigen is still unknown.

The TCR originated in a girl aged 2 to 10 with multiple sclerosis. This sequence joins TRBV18 and TRBJ1-1; D is uncertain. The specimen sequenced was blood. The CDR3 protein is CASSPPNGENTEAFF. The CDR3, as DNA: TGTGCCAGCTCACCACCGAACGGTGAGAACACTGAAGCTTTCTTT.